Listed below are T cell receptor beta chains from one sample, sequenced in a study of T-cell memory formation after mild COVID-19. TCRdb fed the 5' RACE reads into MiXCR, producing one record per CDR3 protein. Of fewer than 700,000 distinct CDR3 sequences detected, roughly 21% appear once; the ten largest clones hold about 8.2%. The specimen sequenced was PBMCs or a T cell subset sorted from them (not recorded which). The source of these receptors is an adult woman who had mild COVID-19 (a few samples of this study predate the infection). Cell type and time point are not known. Both conserved end residues are part of each CDR3. Each record gives: V gene, clone size, D gene, J gene, CDR3 DNA, CDR3 protein. A D gene is named only where the DNA matches it firmly. Clone size is shown for a subset of rows, as once, few, many or a class of expanded clone.

>TRBV5-1|many|.|TRBJ2-2
TGCGCCAGCAGCTTGGATCAGGTATCCTATCGCTACACCGGGGAGCTGTTTTTT
CASSLDQVSYRYTGELFF
>TRBV27|.|.|TRBJ2-7
TGTGCCAACAGGGAGAGCTACGAGCAGTACTTC
CANRESYEQYF
>TRBV12-3/TRBV12-4|.|.|TRBJ2-4
TGTGCCAGCAGTTTAAGGCAGGGGCACATTCAGTACTTC
CASSLRQGHIQYF
>TRBV20-1|.|TRBD1|TRBJ2-7
TGCAGTGCTAGAGACGACAGGGGCGAGCAGTACTTC
CSARDDRGEQYF
>TRBV20-1|few|TRBD1|TRBJ2-7
TGCAGTGCTAGAGTCCCGCCTGGGACAGCCTCGGAGAACGAGCAGTACTTC
CSARVPPGTASENEQYF
>TRBV7-6|.|.|TRBJ2-2
TGTGCCAGCAGCTCTGGGAGTAGCGGGGAGCTGTTTTTT
CASSSGSSGELFF
>TRBV18|once|.|TRBJ1-4
TGTGCCAGCTCACCGCCGCCAAGGAATGAAAAACTGTTTTTT
CASSPPPRNEKLFF
>TRBV10-2|few|.|TRBJ2-5
TGCGCCAGCAGTGAAACGGGGACGGCACAAGAGACCCAGTACTTC
CASSETGTAQETQYF
>TRBV10-3|.|TRBD1|TRBJ1-2
TGTGCCATCAGTCCGGGGACAGGGGGCGTCTATGGCTACACCTTC
CAISPGTGGVYGYTF
>TRBV7-9|.|.|TRBJ2-3
TGTGCCAGCAGCTTAAACACGGGCGCAAGGACAGATACGCAGTATTTT
CASSLNTGARTDTQYF
>TRBV5-1|.|.|TRBJ2-1
TGCGCCAGCAGCAATGACCGGGATAGGGTATCGGACAATGAGCAGTTCTTC
CASSNDRDRVSDNEQFF
>TRBV3-1|few|TRBD2|TRBJ2-1
TGTGCCAGCAGCCAACTGGGGACTAGCGGGAGGGGAAGTGAGCAGTTCTTC
CASSQLGTSGRGSEQFF
>TRBV29-1|few|TRBD2|TRBJ2-1
TGCAGCGTTGAACTCGGGACTAGCGCTTACAATGAGCAGTTCTTC
CSVELGTSAYNEQFF